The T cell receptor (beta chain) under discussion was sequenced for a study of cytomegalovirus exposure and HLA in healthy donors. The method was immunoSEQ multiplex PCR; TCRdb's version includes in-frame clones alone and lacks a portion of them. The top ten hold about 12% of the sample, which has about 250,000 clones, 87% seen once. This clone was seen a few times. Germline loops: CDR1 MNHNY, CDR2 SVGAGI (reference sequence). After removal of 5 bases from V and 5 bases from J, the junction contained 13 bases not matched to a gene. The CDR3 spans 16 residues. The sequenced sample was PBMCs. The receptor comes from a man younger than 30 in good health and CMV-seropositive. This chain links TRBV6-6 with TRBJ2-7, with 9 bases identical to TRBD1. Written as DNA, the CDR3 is TGTGCCAGCAGTGCTCTGGGACAGGGTTATCCCCACGAGCAGTACTTC. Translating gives CASSALGQGYPHEQYF.